One and the same sample provided the 13 T cell receptor beta chains below, sequenced in a study of post-analysis software for immune sequencing data. General observations from the study: Roughly five TRBV segments appeared more often in patients than in controls, and TRBV5-6, TRBV5-1 and TRBV20-1 were among these.

TCR beta cDNA libraries included unique molecular identifiers. TCRdb recomputed calls from the PCR reads with MiXCR, one row per CDR3 protein. The sample includes about 820,000 distinct CDR3 sequences, 53% seen only once; the top ten take under 6%. These TCRs' antigens remain unknown. Input material: blood. Receptors originate from a girl aged 5-17 years with multiple sclerosis.

Turning to this clonotype: Compared with germline, one end of the junction differs, possibly owing to a read error. The gene calls are TRBV29-1 and TRBJ2-5, with TRBD1 identical over 8 bases. There are 14 residues in the CDR3. Looked up from germline, CDR1 is SQVTM and CDR2 is ANQGSEA. The CDR3 DNA is TGCAGCGTTGAAGAAGGCAGGGGGCAAGGGACCCAGTACTTC. It yields the protein CSVEEGRGQGTQYF.

Comments on this clonotype: The junction differs from germline at one of its ends, possibly a read error. The chain uses TRBV7-6 and TRBJ2-3; 11 bases match TRBD1. The germline V gene has CDR1 SGHVS and CDR2 FNYEAQ. The CDR3 loop spans 16 amino acids. The CDR3 DNA sequence: TGTGTCAGCAGTATATTAGGGACAGGGGGTACAGATACGCAGTATTTT. Its translation is CVSSILGTGGTDTQYF.

This clonotype was picked up a small number of times. The rearrangement links TRBV7-6 to TRBJ2-1, with no clear D. Germline V gives CDR1 SGHVS, CDR2 FNYEAQ. The V end was cut by 5 bases, the J end by 8 bases, with 16 bases between. The CDR3 spans 14 residues. Written as DNA, the CDR3 is TGTGCCAGCAGCCACCTCTATGGTCGCTATGAGCAGTTCTTC. Translation: CASSHLYGRYEQFF.

The chain is built from TRBV5-1 and TRBJ2-1; 14 bases match TRBD2. Germline values: CDR1 SGHRS, CDR2 YFSETQ. The CDR3 consists of 15 residues. V shed 2 bases, J shed 9 bases, and the junction held 4 bases outside the gene matches. The CDR3 sequence: CASSFGGLAGVEQFF. The CDR3, as DNA: TGCGCCAGCAGCTTTGGGGGACTAGCGGGGGTTGAGCAGTTCTTC.

This chain links TRBV7-8 with TRBJ2-1, with 15 bases lining up with TRBD2. The trim removed 1 base at V and 3 bases at J, leaving 7 bases unmatched. The CDR3 consists of 19 residues. Germline CDR1 SGHVS, CDR2 FQNEAQ. CDR3 residues: CASSLDPGTSGRNYNEQFF. The CDR3 region has the DNA TGTGCCAGCAGCTTAGACCCTGGGACTAGCGGGAGGAACTACAATGAGCAGTTCTTC.

This rearrangement joins TRBV5-6 to TRBJ2-7; TRBD2 might be the D (5 bases). Germline CDR1 reads SGHDT; CDR2 reads YYEEEE. The V end was cut by 5 bases, the J end by 2 bases, with 17 bases between. The CDR3 length is 15 residues. CDR3 sequence reads: CASRSRGTLPYEQYF. CDR3 sequence (DNA): TGTGCCAGCAGGTCCCGGGGAACACTACCCTACGAGCAGTACTTC.

The chain links TRBV5-1 to TRBJ1-6, with D possibly matching TRBD1 (5 bases). CDR3 length: 17 amino acids. Germline CDR1 reads SGHRS; CDR2 reads YFSETQ. Trimming pared 1 base from V and 9 bases from J, leaving 20 bases between. CDR3 coding DNA: TGCGCCAGCAGCTTGACAGGAGAGGCCGGGTTAATTTCACCCCTCCACTTT. This gives the protein CASSLTGEAGLISPLHF.

The gene calls are TRBV7-8 and TRBJ2-3; no reliable D call. V was cut by 6 bases and J by 2 bases, with 9 bases left in between. Looked up from germline, CDR1 is SGHVS and CDR2 is FQNEAQ. The CDR3 extends over 13 amino acids. The CDR3 region is CASRFQPTDTQYF. The DNA for the CDR3 is TGTGCCAGCAGGTTCCAGCCCACAGATACGCAGTATTTT.

This clonotype was counted many times. The rearrangement joins TRBV20-1 to TRBJ2-7; D possibly uses TRBD1 or TRBD2 (5 bases each). Trimming took off 3 bases at V and 4 bases at J, with 13 bases between the two ends. The CDR3 contains 13 residues. Germline V gene sequence: CDR1 DFQATT, CDR2 SNEGSKA (reference sequence). The CDR3 DNA is TGCAGTGCTAGGGGGACCGGCGGATACGAGCAGTACTTC. It encodes CSARGTGGYEQYF.

The V gene is TRBV5-1, the J gene TRBJ2-6, with D possibly being TRBD1 (5 bases). The CDR3 is made up of 17 amino acids. Per germline, CDR1 SGHRS and CDR2 YFSETQ. Deletions cut 1 base from V and 4 bases from J, with 15 bases between. The CDR3 DNA is TGCGCCAGCAGCTTGTTCGGCCCAGGGTCCGGGGCCAACGTCCTGACTTTC. Residues: CASSLFGPGSGANVLTF.

This rearrangement joins TRBV29-1 to TRBJ2-5; 13 nucleotides agree with TRBD2. Germline V gene sequence: CDR1 SQVTM, CDR2 ANQGSEA. V gave up 6 bases and J gave up 5 bases; unmatched junction bases: 9. The CDR3 covers 15 residues. CDR3 protein: CSVGTSGRAVETQYF. CDR3 in DNA: TGCAGCGTGGGTACTAGCGGGAGGGCCGTGGAGACCCAGTACTTC.

V and J are TRBV10-3 and TRBJ2-5; no firm D call. V dropped 3 bases and J dropped 5 bases, with 7 bases sitting between them. Germline loops: CDR1 ENHRY, CDR2 SYGVKD. CDR3 size: 12 residues. CDR3 amino acids: CAISEGPETQYF. CDR3 DNA sequence: TGTGCCATCAGTGAAGGTCCGGAGACCCAGTACTTC.

The chain has TRBV29-1 and TRBJ2-3, with D possibly matching TRBD2 (5 bases). This CDR3 is built from 15 residues. The germline CDR1 and CDR2 sequences are SQVTM and ANQGSEA. The V end lost 3 bases, the J end lost 7 bases, and 20 bases lay between the germline ends. The CDR3 DNA reads TGCAGCGTTGATGCCCTAGCCCACAATCCACATACGCAGTATTTT. It codes for CSVDALAHNPHTQYF.